The source of this T cell receptor beta chain is a study of cytomegalovirus exposure and HLA in healthy donors. Study-wide findings and caveats: Among CMV-associated TCR beta chains, most appeared HLA-restricted in a later analysis.

PCR amplification relied on 60 Vbeta primers (plus 13 Jbeta primers). The protocol was immunoSEQ multiplex PCR, while the TCRdb copy is restricted to in-frame clones and leaves out a portion. The table shows 140,000 to 150,000 clones, with 65% to 85% occurring only once. Concerning this clone itself: What it binds is not known.

The CDR3 is made up of 16 amino acids. The sequencing input was PBMCs. This sequence joins TRBV21-1 and TRBJ2-7; TRBD1, the D gene given by the table, was not confirmed from the DNA. TRBV21-1 is noted as a pseudogene. This receptor was obtained from a male donor in good health and CMV-seronegative. The DNA of the CDR3 is TGTGCCAGCAGCGAGGCTCGACAGGAGGCTTTCTACGAGCAGTACTTC. This sequence encodes CASSEARQEAFYEQYF.